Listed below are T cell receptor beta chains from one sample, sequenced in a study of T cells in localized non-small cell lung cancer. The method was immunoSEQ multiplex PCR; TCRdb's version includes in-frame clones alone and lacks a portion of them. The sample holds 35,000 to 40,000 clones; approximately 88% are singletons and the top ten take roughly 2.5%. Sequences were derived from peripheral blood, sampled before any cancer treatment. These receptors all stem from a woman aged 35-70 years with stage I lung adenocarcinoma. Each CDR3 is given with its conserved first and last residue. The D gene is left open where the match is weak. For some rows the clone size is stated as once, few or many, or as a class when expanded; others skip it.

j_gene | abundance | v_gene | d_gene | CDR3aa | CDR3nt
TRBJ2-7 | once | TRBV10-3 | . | CAISNSAGEQYF | TGTGCCATCAGCAACAGCGCGGGCGAGCAGTACTTC
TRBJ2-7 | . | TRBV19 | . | CASAVTGTYEQYF | TGTGCCAGTGCCGTTACCGGTACCTACGAGCAGTACTTC
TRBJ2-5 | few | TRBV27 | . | CASSWGQGQETQYF | TGTGCCAGCAGTTGGGGGCAGGGGCAAGAGACCCAGTACTTC
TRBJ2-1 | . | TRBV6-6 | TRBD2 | CASSYSAGLGDNEQFF | TGTGCCAGCAGTTACTCGGCAGGACTAGGGGACAATGAGCAGTTCTTC
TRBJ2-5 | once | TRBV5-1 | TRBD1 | CASSLGQGKETQYF | TGCGCCAGCAGCTTGGGACAGGGAAAAGAGACCCAGTACTTC
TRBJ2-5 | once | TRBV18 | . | CASSPLSSARETQYF | TGTGCCAGCTCACCCCTTTCCAGTGCGAGGGAGACCCAGTACTTC
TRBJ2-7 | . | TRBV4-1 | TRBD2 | CASSQEGISGFPSSYEQYF | TGCGCCAGCAGCCAAGAAGGGATTAGCGGGTTTCCAAGCTCCTACGAGCAGTACTTC
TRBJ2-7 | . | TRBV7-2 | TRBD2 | CASSLDSGNTNEQYF | TGTGCCAGCAGCTTAGATAGCGGGAATACGAACGAGCAGTACTTC
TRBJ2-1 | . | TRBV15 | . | CATSREGSGPSNEQFF | TGTGCCACCAGCAGAGAGGGCTCCGGCCCATCCAATGAGCAGTTCTTC
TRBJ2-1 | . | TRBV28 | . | CASSRTASSYNEQFF | TGTGCCAGCAGCCGAACAGCGAGCTCCTACAATGAGCAGTTCTTC
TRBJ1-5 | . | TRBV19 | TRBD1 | CASSMGTGGASQPQHF | TGTGCCAGTAGTATGGGGACAGGGGGCGCCAGCCAGCCCCAGCATTTT
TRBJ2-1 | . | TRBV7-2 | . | CASNRDGFNEQFF | TGTGCCAGTAACAGGGATGGGTTCAATGAGCAGTTCTTC
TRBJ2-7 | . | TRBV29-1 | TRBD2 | CSVDSPLAGGRYEQYF | TGCAGCGTTGATAGCCCGCTAGCGGGAGGACGGTACGAGCAGTACTTC
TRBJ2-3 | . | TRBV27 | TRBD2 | CASSLWASGDTQYF | TGTGCCAGCAGTTTATGGGCTAGCGGAGATACGCAGTATTTT
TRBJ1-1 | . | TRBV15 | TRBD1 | CATSRGTGAFF | TGTGCCACCAGCAGAGGGACAGGGGCTTTCTTT
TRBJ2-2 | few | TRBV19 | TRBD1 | CASSPAWGRGQGGELFF | TGTGCCAGTAGTCCCGCCTGGGGCAGGGGGCAAGGCGGGGAGCTGTTTTTT
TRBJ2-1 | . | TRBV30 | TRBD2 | CAWILAGGREQFF | TGTGCCTGGATTCTAGCGGGAGGCCGGGAGCAGTTCTTC
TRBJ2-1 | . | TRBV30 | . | CAWSGGPLSYNEQFF | TGTGCCTGGAGTGGGGGCCCTCTGTCCTACAATGAGCAGTTCTTC
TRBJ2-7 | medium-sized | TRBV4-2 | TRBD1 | CASSQDRGTGTISYEQYF | TGTGCCAGCAGCCAAGATAGGGGGACAGGGACGATTTCCTACGAGCAGTACTTC
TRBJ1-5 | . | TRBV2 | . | CASSGGVGAPQHF | TGTGCCAGCAGTGGGGGGGTCGGGGCGCCCCAGCATTTT
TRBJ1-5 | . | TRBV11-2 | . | CASSLGAGGSQPQHF | TGTGCCAGCAGCTTAGGGGCGGGGGGTTCTCAGCCCCAGCATTTT
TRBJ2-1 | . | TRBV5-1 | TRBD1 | CASSPGQGRDNEQFF | TGCGCCAGCAGCCCGGGACAGGGGAGGGACAATGAGCAGTTCTTC
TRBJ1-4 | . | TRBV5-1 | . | CASSLMEDEKLFF | TGCGCCAGCAGCTTGATGGAGGATGAAAAACTGTTTTTT
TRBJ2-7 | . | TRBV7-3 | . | CASSLDGDEQYF | TGTGCCAGCAGCTTGGACGGCGACGAGCAGTACTTC
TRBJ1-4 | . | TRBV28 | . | CASSVRDLPEKLFF | TGTGCCAGCAGTGTCCGGGACCTACCTGAAAAACTGTTTTTT